This TCR beta chain was obtained from a study of T cells in Graves' hyperthyroidism and ophthalmopathy. This clonotype was counted at least ten times. What it recognizes is unknown. Overall study results and limits: Model-based prediction identified ophthalmopathy a median about 6.8 months prior to its onset.

Using RNA transcripts as the source, TCR beta CDR3 regions were amplified. The TCR CDR3 was amplified in a first-round RT-PCR using the HTBI primer set. TCRdb recomputed calls from the multiplex PCR reads with MiXCR, one row per CDR3 protein. The repertoire consists of under 450,000 distinct CDR3 sequences, with roughly 14% occurring once and the leading ten covering less than 25%. Hyperthyroidism patients were newly diagnosed, had disease duration under 2 months, and were aged 18 to 65 years. This blood was taken when hyperthyroidism was first diagnosed, before any ophthalmopathy symptoms existed. What was sequenced was blood. The receptor's source is a man younger than 45 with Graves' hyperthyroidism that later progressed to Graves' ophthalmopathy.

CDR3 in amino acids: CASTRQGFNQPQHF. CDR3 DNA sequence: TGTGCCAGCACGCGACAGGGCTTCAATCAGCCCCAGCATTTT. The chain carries TRBV6-1 and TRBJ1-5, with 7 nucleotides matching TRBD1. The V gene's germline CDR1 is MNHNS and CDR2 SASEGT. There are 14 residues in the CDR3. The V gene end was trimmed by 7 bases and the J gene end by 3 bases; junction bases not matched to a gene: 6.